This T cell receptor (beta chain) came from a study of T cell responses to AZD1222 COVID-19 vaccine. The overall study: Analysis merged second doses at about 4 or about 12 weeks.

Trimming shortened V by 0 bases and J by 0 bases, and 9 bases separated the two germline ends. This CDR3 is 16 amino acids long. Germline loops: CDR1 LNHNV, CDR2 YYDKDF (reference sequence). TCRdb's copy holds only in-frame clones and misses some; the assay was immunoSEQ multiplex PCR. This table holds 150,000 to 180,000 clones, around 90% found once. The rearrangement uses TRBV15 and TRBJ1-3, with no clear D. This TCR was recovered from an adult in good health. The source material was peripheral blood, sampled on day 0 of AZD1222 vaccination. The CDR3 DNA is TGTGCCACCAGCAGAGACAGAATTTTCTCTGGAAACACCATATATTTT. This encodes CATSRDRIFSGNTIYF.